This T cell receptor (beta chain) was recovered during a study of shared clonotypes between healthy human individuals (dated by TCRdb to the early 2020s). Study-wide context: A few men and two women, aged 18 to 49 years, made up the cohort. For each donor, CD4 naive and CD4 memory were each run on three plates, CD8 naive on two plates, and CD8 memory on one plate. Blood TCR repertoires of a handful of healthy adults were deeply sequenced to estimate repertoire size and the extent of clonotype sharing between individuals. To increase sequencing depth and limit assay-specific biases, TCR repertoire library preparation and sequencing were carried out by different laboratories using diverse techniques. Per donor, leukapheresis produced somewhere between about 0.85 and 10 billion PBMCs.

Concerning this clone: No antigen is known for it. No clone much larger than this one lies a single base away; base qualities are absent.

Overall results and qualifications from the work: Even with the large sequencing depth, rarefaction of the sorted-subset datasets indicated that sequencing was incomplete. Because the study included a small number of donors, the genetic and exposure-history diversity represented was limited. Estimated clonotype richness was generally larger for naive than for memory subsets. Clonotypes shared by all four sorted-subset donors showed higher generation probabilities than non-shared clonotypes. Pairwise subsampling indicated that sequencing depth was expected to affect the degree of clonotype sharing among donors. Sharing across four donors was observed for approximately 5% of naive CD4, 3% to 4% of naive CD8, 2.3% of memory CD4, and roughly 0.4% of memory CD8 clonotypes. Sampling was limited to blood, and TCR repertoires in tissue likely differ from TCR repertoires in blood.

TCR CDR3 regions were amplified from genomic DNA by multiplex PCR using the deep immunoSEQ assay. Extracted genomic DNA from each cell subset was distributed evenly across all wells of several immunoSEQ 96-well plates, and each plate was treated as a replicate. Each replicate PCR for sorted subsets received about 210 ng genomic DNA, equal to 30,000 or so T cell genomes. The purified libraries were quantified using a Qubit 3.0 fluorometer, sized with a Bioanalyzer 2100, and then quantified again using the KAPA Library Quantification kit. Each immunoSEQ 96-well plate was sequenced on its own single-read 150-cycle Illumina NextSeq 550 flow cell. The authors' pipeline ran thus. Because only junctional sequences without quality scores were contained in the immunoSEQ output, filtering matching that applied to full-length reads could not be performed. To assign V/J genes and CDR3, sequences were annotated using PyIR, a Python wrapper for IgBLAST v1.9, with IMGT germline references. Reads with weak V/J assignments (E-value above 1e-6), missing CDR3, stop codons, out-of-frame junctions, or ambiguous translated residues were removed. V3J clonotypes were defined as sequences sharing an identical inferred V gene, J gene, and CDR3 amino acid sequence. The percentage overlap between two repertoires was calculated by dividing the number of shared unique clonotypes by the size of the smaller repertoire. Three approaches were used to assess repertoire richness: RTK rarefaction, the Chao1 estimator, and Recon v2.1 estimates of unobserved clonotypes. Generation probabilities were computed with OLGA for all TCRbeta clonotypes obtained by the gDNA method from a handful of donors. This immuneACCESS table, as held by TCRdb, lists in-frame sequences with V and J called but not all clones. Of the missing ones, under half trace to an unresolved V gene in checked studies; the others have no known cause. D and trimming were read from the DNA, whereas the V and J calls and clone size are those reported in that table. The sample has some 1.5 million clones on record, 95% to 99% of them singletons. The ten largest clones capture about 0.45% of the sample.

Healthy HIV-negative adults with no recently reported acute infections or vaccinations were included as donors. All donors were Caucasian adults living in Nashville, Tennessee, USA. Magnetic negative selection was used to enrich CD4+ T cells, after which naive cells were positively selected on CD45RA and the negative fraction became the memory subset. Blood was obtained by leukapheresis, after which PBMCs were separated by Ficoll-Histopaque density gradient centrifugation and cryopreserved in liquid nitrogen vapor phase. Purity and quantity of every magnetically sorted T cell population were checked by analytical flow cytometry. Genomic DNA was isolated from each sorted fraction and quantified by UV absorbance on a Nanodrop 2000c. Germline trimming: 3 bases from V, 5 bases from J; junction bases outside gene matches: 8. CDR1 is given as SGHRS and CDR2 as YFSETQ, both from the germline V gene. Including cysteine and phenylalanine, the CDR3 has 14 amino acids. The read is trimmed to its CDR3 DNA, 42 bases read in frame from base 1.

This sequence was found in a man aged 25-45 years in good health. The sample taken for sequencing was naive CD4+ T cells sorted from blood. The cell subset or site label, read with the paper, signifies: CD45RA+ positively selected. The V and J segments used are TRBV5-1 and TRBJ2-7, with 7 junctional bases fitting TRBD1. The DNA is TGCGCCAGCAGCTCGGGACAGCCTGGCCACGAGCAGTACTTC. It specifies CASSSGQPGHEQYF.